Included here is one T cell receptor (beta chain) sequence, with context. Its antigen remains unknown. The entry originates in a study of memory CD4+ T cells and cytomegalovirus serostatus. Study information: This sample comes from healthy Belgian adults, about nine CMV seropositive, about 25 seronegative.

Single viable CD3+CD4+CD8-CD45RO+ cells were sorted as the memory CD4+ T cells. Assay: immunoSEQ multiplex PCR; the TCRdb copy retains only in-frame clones and omits some. The sample has 25,000 to 35,000 clones; around 80% are singletons. Study observations and caveats: Suggested: most of the CMV-linked TCR signature lies in CD4+ memory cells. Median bootstrapped AUC for CMV status was just under 0.97 originally, 0.9 to 0.93 US-trained.

Material for sequencing was memory CD4+ T cells from blood. This sequence originates from an adult in good health and CMV-seronegative.

The CDR3 bases are TGTGCCAGCAGCCCCACGACAGGGGCCTACGAGCAGTACTTC. Protein: CASSPTTGAYEQYF. The chain employs TRBV7-9 and TRBJ2-7; 8 bases map to TRBD1. Germline-derived CDR1 and CDR2 are SEHNR and FQNEAQ (reference sequence). This CDR3 is 14 amino acids long. V lost 5 bases and J lost 2; bases outside the gene matches: 5.